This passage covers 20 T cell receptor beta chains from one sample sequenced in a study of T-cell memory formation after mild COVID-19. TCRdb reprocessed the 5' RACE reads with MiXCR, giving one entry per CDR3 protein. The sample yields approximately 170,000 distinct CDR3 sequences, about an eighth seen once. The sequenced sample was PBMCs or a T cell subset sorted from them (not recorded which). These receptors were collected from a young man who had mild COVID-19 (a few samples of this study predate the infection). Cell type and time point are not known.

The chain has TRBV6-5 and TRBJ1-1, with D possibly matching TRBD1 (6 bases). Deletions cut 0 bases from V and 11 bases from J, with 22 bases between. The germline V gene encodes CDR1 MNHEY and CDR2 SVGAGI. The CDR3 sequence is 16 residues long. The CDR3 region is CASSYSRMGTGFGAFF. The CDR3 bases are TGTGCCAGCAGTTACTCTCGAATGGGTACAGGGTTTGGGGCTTTCTTT.

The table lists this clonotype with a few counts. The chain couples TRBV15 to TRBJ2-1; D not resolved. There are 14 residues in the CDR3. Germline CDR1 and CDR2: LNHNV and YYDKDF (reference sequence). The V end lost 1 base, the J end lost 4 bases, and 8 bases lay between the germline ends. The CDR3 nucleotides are TGTGCCACCAGCAGAGCGGGCCCGTACAATGAGCAGTTCTTC. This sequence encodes CATSRAGPYNEQFF. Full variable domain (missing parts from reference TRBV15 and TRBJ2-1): DAMVIQNPRYQVTQFGKPVTLSCSQTLNHNVMYWYQQKSSQAPKLLFHYYDKDFNNEADTPDNFQSRRPNTSFCFLDIRSPGLGDTAMYLCATSRAGPYNEQFFGPGTRLTVL.

This CDR3 reads CASSRNGPRDGYTF. As DNA, the CDR3 is TGTGCCAGCAGCCGCAACGGCCCGAGGGATGGCTACACCTTC. J is TRBJ1-2 and V is TRBV7-3; D ambiguous. This CDR3 spans 14 amino acids. Germline V CDR1 and CDR2: SGHTA, FQGTGA. The ends were cut back, 5 bases at V and 6 bases at J, with 16 bases in the middle.

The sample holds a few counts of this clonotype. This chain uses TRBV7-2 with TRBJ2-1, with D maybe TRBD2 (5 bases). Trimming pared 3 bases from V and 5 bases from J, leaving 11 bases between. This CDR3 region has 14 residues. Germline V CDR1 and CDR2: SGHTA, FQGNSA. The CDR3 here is CASSFYSGNNEQFF. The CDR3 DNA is TGTGCCAGCAGCTTTTACTCCGGGAACAATGAGCAGTTCTTC.

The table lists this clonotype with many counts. The CDR3: CASSPQTGETQYF. DNA for the CDR3: TGTGCCAGCAGCCCTCAAACTGGAGAGACCCAGTACTTC. The chain employs TRBV7-9 and TRBJ2-5; D unclear. V lost 5 bases, J lost 4 bases, and 11 bases lay in between. CDR1 and CDR2 (germline): SEHNR, FQNEAQ (reference sequence). The CDR3 loop spans 13 amino acids.

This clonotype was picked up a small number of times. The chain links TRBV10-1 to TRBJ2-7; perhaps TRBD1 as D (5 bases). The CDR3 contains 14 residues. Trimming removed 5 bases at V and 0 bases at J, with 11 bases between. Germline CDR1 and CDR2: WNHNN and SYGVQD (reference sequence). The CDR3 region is CASSRGNPSYEQYF. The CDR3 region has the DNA TGCGCCAGCAGTAGGGGTAACCCCTCCTACGAGCAGTACTTC.

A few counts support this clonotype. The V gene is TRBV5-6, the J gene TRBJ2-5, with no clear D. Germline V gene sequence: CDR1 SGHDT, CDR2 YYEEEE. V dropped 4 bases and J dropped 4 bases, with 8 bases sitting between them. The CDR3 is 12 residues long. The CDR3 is CASSRPIETQYF. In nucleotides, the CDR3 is TGTGCCAGCAGCCGCCCAATAGAGACCCAGTACTTC.

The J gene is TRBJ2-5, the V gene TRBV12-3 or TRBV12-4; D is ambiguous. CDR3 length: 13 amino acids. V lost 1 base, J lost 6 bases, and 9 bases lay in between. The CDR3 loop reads CASSLVYRKTQYF. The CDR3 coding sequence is TGTGCCAGCAGTTTAGTTTACAGAAAGACCCAGTACTTC.

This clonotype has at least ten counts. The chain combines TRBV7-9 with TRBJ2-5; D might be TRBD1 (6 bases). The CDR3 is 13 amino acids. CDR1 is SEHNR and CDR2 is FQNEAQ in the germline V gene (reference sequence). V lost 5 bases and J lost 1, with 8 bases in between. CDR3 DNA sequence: TGTGCCAGCAGCAGGGGGTCCCAAGAGACCCAGTACTTC. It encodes CASSRGSQETQYF. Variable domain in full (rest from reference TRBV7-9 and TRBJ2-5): DTGVSQNPRHKITKRGQNVTFRCDPISEHNRLYWYRQTLGQGPEFLTYFQNEAQLEKSRLLSDRFSAERPKGSFSTLEIQRTEQGDSAMYLCASSRGSQETQYFGPGTRLLVL.

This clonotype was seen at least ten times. CDR3 residues: CASTLLGAGGQFF. In DNA form, the CDR3 reads TGTGCCAGCACCCTCCTGGGGGCGGGGGGGCAGTTCTTC. The chain has TRBV12-3 or TRBV12-4 and TRBJ2-1; 8 bases align to TRBD2. CDR3 length equals 13 residues. Trimming cost V 7 bases and J 12 bases; bases outside gene matches: 11.

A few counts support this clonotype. The CDR3 nucleotides read TGCGCCAGCAGTTCCGGGACACCAACTAATGAAAAACTGTTTTTT. It yields the protein CASSSGTPTNEKLFF. V gene TRBV5-1 combines with J gene TRBJ1-4; maybe TRBD1 (6 bases). This CDR3 has 15 residues. V lost 5 bases, J lost 0 bases, and 11 bases lay in between. Germline CDR1 reads SGHRS; CDR2 reads YFSETQ.

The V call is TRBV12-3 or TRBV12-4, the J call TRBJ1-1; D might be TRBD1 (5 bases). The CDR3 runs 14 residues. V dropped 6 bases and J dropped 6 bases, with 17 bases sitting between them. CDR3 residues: CASSPQGRFAEAFF. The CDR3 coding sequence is TGTGCCAGCAGCCCCCAGGGAAGGTTTGCTGAAGCTTTCTTT.

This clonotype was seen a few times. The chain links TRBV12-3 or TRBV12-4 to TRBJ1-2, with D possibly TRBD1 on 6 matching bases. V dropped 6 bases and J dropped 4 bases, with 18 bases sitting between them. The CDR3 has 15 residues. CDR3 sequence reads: CASSRQRGAGYGYTF. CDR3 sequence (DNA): TGTGCCAGCAGCCGCCAGAGGGGGGCGGGCTATGGCTACACCTTC.

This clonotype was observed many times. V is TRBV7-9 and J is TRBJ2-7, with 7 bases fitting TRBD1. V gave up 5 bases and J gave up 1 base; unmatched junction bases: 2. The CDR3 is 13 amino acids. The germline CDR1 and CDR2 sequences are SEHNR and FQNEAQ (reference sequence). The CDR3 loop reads CASSPGGSYEQYV. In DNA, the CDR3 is TGTGCCAGCAGCCCAGGGGGTTCCTACGAGCAGTACGTC.

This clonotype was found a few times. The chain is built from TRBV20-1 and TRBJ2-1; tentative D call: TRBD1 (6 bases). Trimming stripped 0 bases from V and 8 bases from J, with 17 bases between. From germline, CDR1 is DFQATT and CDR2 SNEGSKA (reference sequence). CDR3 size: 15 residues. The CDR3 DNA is TGCAGTGCTAGAGAGTCAGGGATGGGGGCAGATGAGCAGTTCTTC. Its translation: CSARESGMGADEQFF.

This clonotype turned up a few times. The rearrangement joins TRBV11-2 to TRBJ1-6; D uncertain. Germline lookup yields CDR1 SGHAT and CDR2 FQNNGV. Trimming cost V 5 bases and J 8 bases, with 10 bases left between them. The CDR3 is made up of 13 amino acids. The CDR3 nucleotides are TGTGCCAGCAGCGGAGGGAGGGATTCACCCCTCCACTTT. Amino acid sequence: CASSGGRDSPLHF.

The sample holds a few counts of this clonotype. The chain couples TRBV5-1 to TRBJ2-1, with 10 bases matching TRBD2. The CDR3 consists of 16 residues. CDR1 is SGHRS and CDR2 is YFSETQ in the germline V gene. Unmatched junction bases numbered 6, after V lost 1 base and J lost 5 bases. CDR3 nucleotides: TGCGCCAGCAGCTTGACTAGCGGGGAGGGGGACAATGAGCAGTTCTTC. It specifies CASSLTSGEGDNEQFF.

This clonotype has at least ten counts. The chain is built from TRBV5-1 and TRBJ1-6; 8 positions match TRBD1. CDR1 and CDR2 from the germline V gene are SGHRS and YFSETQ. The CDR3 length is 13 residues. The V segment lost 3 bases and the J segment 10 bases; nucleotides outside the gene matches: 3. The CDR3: CASSSDRGSPLHF. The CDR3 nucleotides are TGCGCCAGCAGCTCCGACAGGGGCTCACCCCTCCACTTT.

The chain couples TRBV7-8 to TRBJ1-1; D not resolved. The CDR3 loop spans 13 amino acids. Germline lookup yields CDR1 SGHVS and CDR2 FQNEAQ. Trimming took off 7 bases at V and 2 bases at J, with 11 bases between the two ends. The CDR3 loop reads CASILWENTEAFF. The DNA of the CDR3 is TGTGCCAGCATCCTTTGGGAAAACACTGAAGCTTTCTTT.

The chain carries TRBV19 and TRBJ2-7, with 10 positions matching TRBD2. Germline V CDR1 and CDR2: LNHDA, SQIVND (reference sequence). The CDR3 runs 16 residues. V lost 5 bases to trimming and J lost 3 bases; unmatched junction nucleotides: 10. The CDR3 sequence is CASSADSGGPFYEQYF. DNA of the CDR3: TGTGCCAGTAGTGCTGATAGCGGGGGGCCTTTCTACGAGCAGTACTTC.